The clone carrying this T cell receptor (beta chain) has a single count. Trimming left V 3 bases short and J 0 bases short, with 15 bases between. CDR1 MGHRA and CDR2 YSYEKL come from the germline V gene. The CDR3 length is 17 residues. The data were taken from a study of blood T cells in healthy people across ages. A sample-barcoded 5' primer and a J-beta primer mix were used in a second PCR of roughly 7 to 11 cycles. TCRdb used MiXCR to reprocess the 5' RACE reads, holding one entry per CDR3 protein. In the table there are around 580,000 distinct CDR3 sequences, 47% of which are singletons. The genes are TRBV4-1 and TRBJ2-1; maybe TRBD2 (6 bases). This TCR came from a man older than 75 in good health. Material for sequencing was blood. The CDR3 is CASSQSYGGSSYNEQFF. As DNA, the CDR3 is TGCGCCAGCAGCCAGAGTTATGGAGGGAGCTCCTACAATGAGCAGTTCTTC.